This TCR beta chain was retrieved from a study of cytomegalovirus exposure and HLA in healthy donors. These donors, healthy bone marrow donors, were studied. V was trimmed by 0 bases and J by 14 bases, leaving 8 bases between them. This CDR3 is 12 amino acids long. The germline gives CDR1 LNHNV, CDR2 YYDKDF (reference sequence). Study-wide findings and caveats: In a later analysis, TCR beta V- and J-gene trimming was associated with a missense DCLRE1C variant. Presence/absence analyses supposed approximately even sequencing depth among donors. TCR beta sequences numbering around 15,000 were associated with HLA alleles at 0.05 false discovery rate in a later analysis.

The PCR made use of 60 Vbeta and 13 Jbeta primers. Libraries were prepared by immunoSEQ multiplex PCR; TCRdb keeps only in-frame clonotypes and omits some of them. This listing includes 150,000 to 200,000 clones. Worth noting for this clone: Antigen unknown.

The J gene is TRBJ1-6, the V gene TRBV15; D ambiguous. The sample consisted of PBMCs. This sequence originates from a woman aged 60-75 years in good health and CMV-seronegative. In DNA, the CDR3 is TGTGCCACCAGCAGAGATTCCGGGGCCCTCCACTTT. Translated, it gives CATSRDSGALHF.